The entry below gives a single T cell receptor beta chain sequence along with its context. The record originates from a study of blood T cell repertoires in COVID-19. At the level of the study: Samples came from the United States, Italy and Spain, spanning acute and convalescent COVID-19. PBMCs, B-cell-depleted T cells, or T cells were the source of the cDNA or gDNA that made up the material.

In the source study's methods: Cell counts per sample came from amplifying reference gene primers. TCRdb's copy holds only in-frame clones and misses some; the assay was immunoSEQ multiplex PCR. V, J and clone size are taken as reported in that table, and D and trimming were inferred from the DNA itself. The sample consists of about 140,000 clones, around 84% of them appearing once. CDR3 length: 16 amino acids. J gave up 2 bases and V 6 bases, and 5 bases lay outside the gene matches. Germline-derived CDR1 and CDR2 are SNHLY and FYNNEI. This TCR was recovered from a human donor in a cohort sampled during active COVID-19. The specimen was peripheral blood. This chain joins TRBV2 and TRBJ2-5, with 14 bases that match TRBD2. The CDR3 spells CASSPGTSGGQETQYF. CDR3 DNA sequence: TGTGCCAGCAGCCCCGGGACTAGCGGGGGTCAAGAGACCCAGTACTTC.